Listed here are 30 T cell receptor beta chains from one sample, sequenced in a study of OX40 agonist ivuxolimab in advanced cancers. Produced via immunoSEQ multiplex PCR; TCRdb's table is partial and in-frame only. The sample yields tens of thousands of clones, about 90% seen once. The sequences come from CD4+ or CD8+ T cells sorted from blood, collected in a trial of the OX40 agonist ivuxolimab. These receptors all stem from an adult with an advanced solid tumor such as melanoma, head and neck, liver or kidney cancer.

In this sample, this clone turned up once. This chain links TRBV6-5 with TRBJ1-5; 9 bases map to TRBD1. V shed 4 bases, J shed 3 bases, and the junction held 4 bases outside the gene matches. Germline lookup yields CDR1 MNHEY and CDR2 SVGAGI. The CDR3 length is 15 residues. In DNA, the CDR3 is TGTGCCAGCAGTTCCGGGACAGGGTACAATCAGCCCCAGCATTTT. Protein sequence: CASSSGTGYNQPQHF.

About this clone itself: Additional DNA sequences in this sample encode the identical CDR3. The rearrangement uses TRBV10-3 and TRBJ2-1; 8 bases match TRBD2. Trimming removed 6 bases from V and 5 bases from J; junction bases left unmatched: 18. CDR3 length: 18 residues. The germline CDR1 and CDR2 sequences are ENHRY and SYGVKD. The DNA of the CDR3 is TGTGCCATCAGCGGTGGGGCTGGGGTAGCGGGACTAGACAATGAGCAGTTCTTC. The encoded protein is CAISGGAGVAGLDNEQFF.

The chain joins TRBV15 to TRBJ2-5, with D possibly being TRBD2 (5 bases). The last part of the DNA fits TRBJ2-7 better; the J call may be wrong. Germline V CDR1 and CDR2: LNHNV, YYDKDF (reference sequence). The CDR3 runs to 15 residues. The DNA of the CDR3 is TGTGCCACCAGCAGAGAAAGCCGGGGAACCTACGAGCAGTACTTC. Its translation is CATSRESRGTYEQYF.

The V gene is TRBV5-1, the J gene TRBJ2-2; TRBD1 might be the D (6 bases). Germline V gene lookup returns CDR1 SGHRS and CDR2 YFSETQ. V was cut by 1 base and J by 1 base, with 8 bases left in between. The length of the CDR3 is 15 residues. The DNA of the CDR3 is TGCGCCAGCAGCTTGAAGACAGGGAACACCGGGGAGCTGTTTTTT. This codes for CASSLKTGNTGELFF. The variable domain in full, with the rest retrieved from reference TRBV5-1 and TRBJ2-2, is KAGVTQTPRYLIKTRGQQVTLSCSPISGHRSVSWYQQTPGQGLQFLFEYFSETQRNKGNFPGRFSGRQFSNSRSEMNVSTLELGDSALYLCASSLKTGNTGELFFGEGSRLTVL.

V usage is TRBV14 and J usage is TRBJ2-7; 9 nucleotides align to TRBD2. Germline V CDR1 and CDR2: SGHDN, FVKESK. V was clipped by 4 bases and J by 0 bases; unmatched bases: 16. The CDR3 is 19 residues long. DNA of the CDR3: TGTGCCAGCAGCCCAAGGGGCGGGGGACTAGCATTTGACTCCTACGAGCAGTACTTC. Translation: CASSPRGGGLAFDSYEQYF. The full variable domain, rest sourced from reference TRBV14 and TRBJ2-7, is EAGVTQFPSHSVIEKGQTVTLRCDPISGHDNLYWYRRVMGKEIKFLLHFVKESKQDESGMPNNRFLAERTGGTYSTLKVQPAELEDSGVYFCASSPRGGGLAFDSYEQYFGPGTRLTVT.

The J gene is TRBJ1-1, the V gene TRBV7-3; possible D gene TRBD1, 6 bases. CDR1 and CDR2 (germline): SGHTA, FQGTGA. The CDR3 is 17 residues long. V gave up 2 bases and J gave up 5 bases, with 21 bases separating them. Here the CDR3 reads CASSLGLGGLGETEAFF. Here the CDR3 DNA reads TGTGCCAGCAGCTTAGGGCTAGGGGGGCTCGGAGAAACTGAAGCTTTCTTT. Full variable domain (rest looked up from reference TRBV7-3 and TRBJ1-1): GAGVSQTPSNKVTEKGKYVELRCDPISGHTALYWYRQSLGQGPEFLIYFQGTGAADDSGLPNDRFFAVRPEGSVSTLKIQRTERGDSAVYLCASSLGLGGLGETEAFFGQGTRLTVV.

The V and J genes are TRBV15 and TRBJ1-2; D might be TRBD1 (5 bases). CDR3 size: 13 residues. V lost 5 bases and J 3 bases, leaving 10 bases between the germline ends. The V gene's germline CDR1 is LNHNV and CDR2 YYDKDF (reference sequence). The CDR3 sequence is CATSLGPDYGYTF. The DNA for the CDR3 is TGTGCCACCAGCTTGGGACCGGACTATGGCTACACCTTC.

CDR3 sequence reads: CASSYPPRERETQYF. The CDR3 DNA reads TGTGCCAGCAGTTACCCTCCGCGGGAGCGGGAGACCCAGTACTTC. The chain joins TRBV28 to TRBJ2-5, with 7 bases lining up with TRBD2. This CDR3 is built from 15 residues. CDR1 MDHEN and CDR2 SYDVKM come from the germline V gene. The junction had 10 bases not matched to a gene; V was cut back by 4 bases and J by 5 bases. The variable domain in full, completed from reference TRBV28 and TRBJ2-5, reads DVKVTQSSRYLVKRTGEKVFLECVQDMDHENMFWYRQDPGLGLRLIYFSYDVKMKEKGDIPEGYSVSREKKERFSLILESASTNQTSMYLCASSYPPRERETQYFGPGTRLLVL.

The chain couples TRBV25-1 to TRBJ2-7, with D possibly matching TRBD1 (5 bases). This CDR3 region has 15 residues. In germline, CDR1 is MGHDK, CDR2 SYGVNS. Trimming took off 4 bases at V and 0 bases at J, with 13 bases between the two ends. CDR3 nucleotides: TGTGCCAGCAGTGGGGCGGACAAAAGCTCCTACGAGCAGTACTTC. This encodes CASSGADKSSYEQYF.

The V and J genes are TRBV5-1 and TRBJ1-3; 9 nucleotides align to TRBD1. The germline V gene encodes CDR1 SGHRS and CDR2 YFSETQ. This CDR3 has 16 residues. V lost 4 bases to trimming and J lost 0 bases; unmatched junction nucleotides: 5. Here the CDR3 DNA reads TGCGCCAGCAGCCAACAGGGGGCCAGCTCTGGAAACACCATATATTTT. Protein sequence: CASSQQGASSGNTIYF.

V usage is TRBV7-9 and J usage is TRBJ1-2, with D possibly TRBD1 on 6 matching bases. This CDR3 is built from 14 residues. Germline CDR1 reads SEHNR; CDR2 reads FQNEAQ (reference sequence). V was cut by 5 bases and J by 11 bases, with 21 bases left in between. CDR3 amino acids: CASSQGQTVGRYTF. For the CDR3, the DNA is TGTGCCAGCAGCCAGGGACAAACAGTCGGGCGATACACCTTC. Complete variable domain (other parts from reference TRBV7-9 and TRBJ1-2): DTGVSQNPRHKITKRGQNVTFRCDPISEHNRLYWYRQTLGQGPEFLTYFQNEAQLEKSRLLSDRFSAERPKGSFSTLEIQRTEQGDSAMYLCASSQGQTVGRYTFGSGTRLTVV.

This chain connects TRBV25-1 to TRBJ1-1, with D unresolved. Germline CDR1 is MGHDK and CDR2 is SYGVNS. The ends were cut back, 0 bases at V and 4 bases at J, with 12 bases in the middle. The CDR3 has 15 residues. DNA of the CDR3: TGTGCCAGCAGTGAATATTCCGGGTACAGCACTGAAGCTTTCTTT. It specifies CASSEYSGYSTEAFF.

The chain links TRBV10-2 to TRBJ2-7, with D maybe TRBD1 (5 bases). The CDR3 sequence is 14 residues long. Trimming removed 6 bases at V and 3 bases at J, with 15 bases between. Germline V gene data show CDR1 as WSHSY and CDR2 as SAAADI. The CDR3 reads CASRRDRGNYEQYF. The CDR3 DNA reads TGCGCCAGCAGAAGAGACAGAGGAAACTACGAGCAGTACTTC.

The chain employs TRBV7-9 and TRBJ2-5; D not certain. The CDR3 loop spans 12 amino acids. In germline, CDR1 is SEHNR, CDR2 FQNEAQ (reference sequence). The V gene lost 1 base and the J gene lost 5 bases, with 5 bases spanning the gap. CDR3 in DNA: TGTGCCAGCAGCTTAGTGCGGGAGACCCAGTACTTC. Amino acid sequence: CASSLVRETQYF.

The rearrangement links TRBV5-1 to TRBJ2-7; 11 bases line up with TRBD2. The CDR3 loop spans 16 amino acids. CDR1 is SGHRS, CDR2 YFSETQ, per germline. Trimming took 4 bases from V and 4 from J; bases not matched to a gene: 10. The CDR3 loop is CASSMGTLAGGYEQYF. CDR3 nucleotides: TGCGCCAGCAGCATGGGGACTCTAGCGGGAGGTTACGAGCAGTACTTC.

The genes are TRBV5-1 and TRBJ2-5; D uncertain. Trimming cost V 4 bases and J 5 bases, with 15 bases left between them. Germline CDR1 SGHRS, CDR2 YFSETQ. The CDR3 has 14 amino acids. The CDR3 nucleotides read TGCGCCAGCAGCACTGACATCCCCCGGGAGACCCAGTACTTC. The encoded protein is CASSTDIPRETQYF.

This chain joins TRBV28 and TRBJ1-1; 8 bases match TRBD1. From germline, CDR1 is MDHEN and CDR2 SYDVKM. This CDR3 comprises 16 residues. Losses at the gene ends were 6 bases for V and 1 base for J; bases not matched to a gene: 10. This chain's CDR3 is CASSLIRTGRNTEAFF. CDR3 DNA: TGTGCCAGCAGCCTTATCAGGACAGGGAGGAACACTGAAGCTTTCTTT.

CDR3 coding DNA: TGTGCCAGCAGCCGGACTAGCGGGAGTCTCTACGAGCAGTACTTC. Its translation: CASSRTSGSLYEQYF. This chain connects TRBV6-6 to TRBJ2-7, with TRBD2 matching 13 bases. The junction had 5 bases not matched to a gene; V was cut back by 6 bases and J by 3 bases. The CDR3 runs to 15 residues. Germline assignment: CDR1 MNHNY and CDR2 SVGAGI (reference sequence).

J is TRBJ2-1 and V is TRBV7-9, with D possibly being TRBD1 or TRBD2 (5 bases each). The CDR3 contains 15 residues. Germline V lookup: CDR1 SEHNR, CDR2 FQNEAQ (reference sequence). Between the trimmed V and J ends, which lost 5 bases and 4 bases, there was a span of 15 bases. The CDR3 sequence is CASSRGAGPYNEQFF. CDR3 coding DNA: TGTGCCAGCAGCAGAGGGGCGGGTCCATACAATGAGCAGTTCTTC. The variable domain in full, with the rest retrieved from reference TRBV7-9 and TRBJ2-1, is DTGVSQNPRHKITKRGQNVTFRCDPISEHNRLYWYRQTLGQGPEFLTYFQNEAQLEKSRLLSDRFSAERPKGSFSTLEIQRTEQGDSAMYLCASSRGAGPYNEQFFGPGTRLTVL.

This rearrangement joins TRBV7-6 to TRBJ1-1; D possibly corresponds to TRBD1 (6 bases). Trimming stripped 1 base from V and 5 bases from J, with 8 bases between. From germline, CDR1 is SGHVS and CDR2 FNYEAQ. The CDR3 is 13 amino acids. Written as DNA, the CDR3 is TGTGCCAGCAGCTTAGGAACAGGGACTGAAGCTTTCTTT. It translates to CASSLGTGTEAFF. The complete variable domain, with remaining parts taken from reference TRBV7-6 and TRBJ1-1, reads GAGVSQSPRYKVTKRGQDVALRCDPISGHVSLYWYRQALGQGPEFLTYFNYEAQQDKSGLPNDRFSAERPEGSISTLTIQRTEQRDSAMYRCASSLGTGTEAFFGQGTRLTVV.

This chain links TRBV29-1 with TRBJ2-7, with a weak D call TRBD1 (6 bases). CDR1 SQVTM and CDR2 ANQGSEA come from the germline V gene. Deletions cut 7 bases from V and 6 bases from J, with 22 bases between. The CDR3 has 14 residues. CDR3 sequence: CSAGDRSWNGEQYF. CDR3 coding DNA: TGCAGCGCCGGAGACAGGTCATGGAACGGCGAGCAGTACTTC.

This rearrangement joins TRBV11-2 to TRBJ1-1; D is uncertain. Germline V lookup: CDR1 SGHAT, CDR2 FQNNGV. V lost 2 bases, J lost 2 bases, and 12 bases lay in between. The CDR3 sequence is 15 residues long. CDR3 nucleotides: TGTGCCAGCAGCTTATCAGAAGGAAGAAACACTGAAGCTTTCTTT. This sequence encodes CASSLSEGRNTEAFF.

To note about this clone: A junction end diverges from the germline sequence, so it may reflect a read error. The chain has TRBV20-1 and TRBJ1-4, with D unclear. In germline, CDR1 is DFQATT, CDR2 SNEGSKA (reference sequence). This CDR3 region has 11 residues. The chain's CDR3 is CSARQFDPEVF. The CDR3 DNA follows: TGCAGTGCTAGACAATTCGACCCAGAGGTTTTT.

V gene TRBV4-1 combines with J gene TRBJ1-5; no clear D. CDR3 length equals 16 residues. Between the trimmed V and J ends, which lost 0 bases and 1 base, there was a span of 10 bases. Per the germline V gene, CDR1 is MGHRA and CDR2 is YSYEKL. CDR3 sequence (DNA): TGCGCCAGCAGCCAAGATGGTAGCAACAGCAATCAGCCCCAGCATTTT. Translated: CASSQDGSNSNQPQHF.

This sequence joins TRBV5-4 and TRBJ1-2, with D uncertain. This CDR3 comprises 13 residues. Germline V CDR1 and CDR2: SGHNT, YYREEE (reference sequence). V lost 1 base, J lost 0 bases, and 4 bases lay in between. The CDR3 is CASSLPANYGYTF. The CDR3 DNA sequence: TGTGCCAGCAGCTTGCCGGCTAACTATGGCTACACCTTC.

The gene calls are TRBV28 and TRBJ1-4; D not certain. V lost 8 bases and J lost 13, with 32 bases in between. Germline CDR1 and CDR2: MDHEN and SYDVKM. This CDR3 is 17 amino acids long. CDR3 sequence: CASSRLMKNLGGMRLFF. For the CDR3, the DNA is TGTGCCAGCTCACGTCTAATGAAAAACTTGGGTGGTATGAGACTGTTTTTT.

The chain employs TRBV5-1 and TRBJ1-1; TRBD1 matches at 7 bases. V lost 5 bases, J lost 1 base, and 5 bases stayed unmatched. In germline, CDR1 is SGHRS, CDR2 YFSETQ. The CDR3 has 14 amino acids. CDR3 sequence (DNA): TGCGCCAGCAGTCGGACAGGCTGGAACACTGAAGCTTTCTTT. It is translated as CASSRTGWNTEAFF. The entire variable domain, with the rest obtained from reference TRBV5-1 and TRBJ1-1, is as follows: KAGVTQTPRYLIKTRGQQVTLSCSPISGHRSVSWYQQTPGQGLQFLFEYFSETQRNKGNFPGRFSGRQFSNSRSEMNVSTLELGDSALYLCASSRTGWNTEAFFGQGTRLTVV.

V is TRBV6-5 and J is TRBJ2-5; D uncertain. Trimming took 4 bases from V and 5 from J, leaving 5 bases between them. The CDR3 spans 11 residues. Germline CDR1 MNHEY, CDR2 SVGAGI. CDR3 nucleotides: TGTGCCAGCAGTTTGGGGGAGACCCAGTACTTC. Encoded protein: CASSLGETQYF.

This clone was counted only a few times. J is TRBJ2-6 and V is TRBV10-3; D unclear. V was cut by 10 bases and J by 0 bases, with 10 bases left in between. This CDR3 contains 14 residues. CDR1 is ENHRY and CDR2 is SYGVKD in the germline V gene. In nucleotides, the CDR3 is TGTGCCAGCGCGGCGAGCTCTGGGGCCAACGTCCTGACTTTC. Translating it yields CASAASSGANVLTF.

The chain combines TRBV11-3 with TRBJ2-5, with 9 bases fitting TRBD1. CDR3 size: 16 residues. The V and J ends lost 5 bases and 1 base, in that order; junction bases with no gene match: 8. Germline values: CDR1 SGHNT, CDR2 YENEEA. As DNA, the CDR3 is TGTGCCAGCAGCGCCCGACAGGGGGGGGGCCAAGAGACCCAGTACTTC. Residues: CASSARQGGGQETQYF.